What follows are 7 T cell receptor beta chains derived from one specimen sequenced in a study of regulatory T cells in long-lasting Graves disease. Arm-PCR with iRepertoire HTBI primers amplified the CDR3 regions for these TCR beta libraries. TCRdb reprocessed the multiplex PCR reads with MiXCR, giving one entry per CDR3 protein. This table has 550,000 to 600,000 distinct CDR3 sequences, about 16% appearing once. This sample's time point: newly diagnosed GD, antithyroid drugs for less than 3 months. The TCR library was made from RNA that had been extracted from PBMCs in TRIzol. The same specimen was also included in a second study, on T cells in Graves' hyperthyroidism and ophthalmopathy.

This sample comprised peripheral blood mononuclear cells (PBMCs), obtained at new diagnosis, from a patient treated with antithyroid drugs. The receptors were sampled from a man aged 18 to 29 with Graves disease.

There are a few counts of this clonotype. This rearrangement joins TRBV27 to TRBJ2-3; the D gene could be TRBD1 or TRBD2 (6 bases each). Germline lookup yields CDR1 MNHEY and CDR2 SMNVEV (reference sequence). Trimming stripped 7 bases from V and 2 bases from J, with 22 bases between. CDR3 length: 17 residues. The CDR3 region is CASNPRGWGAPTDTQYF. DNA of the CDR3: TGTGCCAGCAATCCCCGCGGTTGGGGGGCCCCCACAGATACGCAGTATTTT.

This clonotype was picked up a small number of times. The chain uses TRBV27 and TRBJ2-7; D gene ambiguous. Germline CDR1 MNHEY, CDR2 SMNVEV (reference sequence). The ends were cut back, 5 bases at V and 2 bases at J, with 10 bases in the middle. This CDR3 is 13 amino acids long. The CDR3 region is CASSRNSPYEQYF. The CDR3 DNA sequence: TGTGCCAGCAGTCGCAACTCCCCCTACGAGCAGTACTTC.

This clonotype was seen ten or more times. The chain joins TRBV11-3 to TRBJ2-1; the D gene is possibly TRBD1 (6 bases). CDR3 size: 17 residues. Germline CDR1 and CDR2: SGHNT and YENEEA. The V gene lost 1 base and the J gene lost 0 bases, with 13 bases spanning the gap. The CDR3 reads CASSLGILGGSYNEQFF. The CDR3 bases are TGTGCCAGCAGCTTAGGGATCCTAGGGGGCTCCTACAATGAGCAGTTCTTC.

The J gene is TRBJ2-3, the V gene TRBV6-5, with D uncertain. The germline V gene encodes CDR1 MNHEY and CDR2 SVGAGI. V was trimmed by 2 bases and J by 6 bases, leaving 12 bases between them. The CDR3 covers 14 residues. The chain's CDR3 is CASSYTGSSDTQYF. The CDR3 bases are TGTGCCAGCAGTTACACTGGCAGTTCGGATACGCAGTATTTT.

This clonotype was detected only a few times. This sequence joins TRBV10-3 and TRBJ2-2; possibly TRBD1 or TRBD2 for D (5 bases each). Germline CDR1 ENHRY, CDR2 SYGVKD. The CDR3 extends over 17 amino acids. Trimming stripped 10 bases from V and 0 bases from J, with 21 bases between. The CDR3 loop is CATCPGTLIANTGELFF. The CDR3 DNA follows: TGTGCCACCTGTCCCGGGACGTTGATCGCGAACACCGGGGAGCTGTTTTTT.

This clonotype has at least ten counts. CDR3 DNA sequence: TGTGCCAGCAGCTCCCCGCGTTCTCGGGCAGATACGCAGTATTTT. This translates into CASSSPRSRADTQYF. The gene calls are TRBV28 and TRBJ2-3, with D hard to call. This CDR3 has 15 residues. Trimming shortened V by 6 bases and J by 4 bases, and 17 bases separated the two germline ends. The V gene's germline CDR1 is MDHEN and CDR2 SYDVKM.

This clonotype was counted between two and nine times. This chain joins TRBV6-1 and TRBJ2-2, with 11 bases aligning to TRBD2. V gave up 0 bases and J gave up 4 bases; unmatched junction bases: 7. The germline V gene has CDR1 MNHNS and CDR2 SASEGT. The CDR3 length is 18 residues. The CDR3 bases are TGTGCCAGCAGTGAAGCTAGCGGGAGGGCCAGACTCACCGGGGAGCTGTTTTTT. It is translated as CASSEASGRARLTGELFF.